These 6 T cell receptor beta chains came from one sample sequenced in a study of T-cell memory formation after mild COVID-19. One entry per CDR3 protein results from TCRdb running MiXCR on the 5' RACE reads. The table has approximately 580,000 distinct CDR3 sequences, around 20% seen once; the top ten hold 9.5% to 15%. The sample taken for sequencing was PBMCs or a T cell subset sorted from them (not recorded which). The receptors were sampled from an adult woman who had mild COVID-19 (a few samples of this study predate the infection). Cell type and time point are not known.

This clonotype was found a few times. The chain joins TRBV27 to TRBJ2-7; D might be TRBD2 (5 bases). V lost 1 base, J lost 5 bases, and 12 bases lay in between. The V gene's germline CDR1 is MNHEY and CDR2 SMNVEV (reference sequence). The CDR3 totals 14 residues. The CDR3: CASSLWSGGHEQYF. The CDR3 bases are TGTGCCAGCAGTTTATGGAGCGGAGGCCACGAGCAGTACTTC.

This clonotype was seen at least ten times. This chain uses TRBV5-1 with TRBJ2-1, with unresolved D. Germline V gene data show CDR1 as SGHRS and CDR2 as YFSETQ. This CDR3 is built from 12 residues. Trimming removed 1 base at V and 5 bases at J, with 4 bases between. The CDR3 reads CASSLRDNEQFF. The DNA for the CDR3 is TGCGCCAGCAGCTTGAGAGACAATGAGCAGTTCTTC.

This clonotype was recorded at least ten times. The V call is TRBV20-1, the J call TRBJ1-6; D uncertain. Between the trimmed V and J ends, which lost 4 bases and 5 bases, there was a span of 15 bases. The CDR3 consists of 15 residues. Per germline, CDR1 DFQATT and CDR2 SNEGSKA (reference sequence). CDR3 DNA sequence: TGCAGTGCTAACGGGCAGTTAAGGGATAATTCACCCCTCCACTTT. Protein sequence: CSANGQLRDNSPLHF.

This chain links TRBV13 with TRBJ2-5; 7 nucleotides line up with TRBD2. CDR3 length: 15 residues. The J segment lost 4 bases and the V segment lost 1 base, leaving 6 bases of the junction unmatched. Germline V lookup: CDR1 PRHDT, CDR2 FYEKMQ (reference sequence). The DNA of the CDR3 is TGTGCCAGCAGCTTAGAGACGGGAGGTCGAGAGACCCAGTACTTC. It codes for CASSLETGGRETQYF.

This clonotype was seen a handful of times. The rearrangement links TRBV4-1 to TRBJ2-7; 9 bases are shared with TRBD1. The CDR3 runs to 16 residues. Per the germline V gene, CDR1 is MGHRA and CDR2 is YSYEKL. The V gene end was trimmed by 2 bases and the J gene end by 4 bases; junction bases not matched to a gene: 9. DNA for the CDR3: TGCGCCAGCAGCCAACACGAGGGACAGGGTTGGTACGAGCAGTACTTC. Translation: CASSQHEGQGWYEQYF.

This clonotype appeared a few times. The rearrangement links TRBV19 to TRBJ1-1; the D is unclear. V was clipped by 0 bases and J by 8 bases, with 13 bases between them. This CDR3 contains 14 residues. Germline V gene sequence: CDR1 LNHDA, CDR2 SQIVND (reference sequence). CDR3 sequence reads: CASSIDSPDAEAFF. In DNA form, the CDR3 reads TGTGCCAGTAGTATAGATAGTCCGGACGCGGAAGCTTTCTTT.